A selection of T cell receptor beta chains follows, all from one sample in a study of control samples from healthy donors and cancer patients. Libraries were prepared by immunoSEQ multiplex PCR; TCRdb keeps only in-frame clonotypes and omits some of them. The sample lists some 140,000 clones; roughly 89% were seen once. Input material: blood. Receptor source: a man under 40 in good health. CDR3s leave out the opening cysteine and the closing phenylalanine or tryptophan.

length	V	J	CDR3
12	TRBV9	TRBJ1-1	ASSVGQMNTEAF
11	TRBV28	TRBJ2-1	ASTPAGRNEQF
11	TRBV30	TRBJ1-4	AWSVSRGEKLF
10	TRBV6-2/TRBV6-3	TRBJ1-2	ASSLPGGGYT
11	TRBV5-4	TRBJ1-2	ASSLDLERGYT
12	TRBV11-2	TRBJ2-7	ASSPHGTAYEQY
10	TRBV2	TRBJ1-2	ASRAVTYGYT
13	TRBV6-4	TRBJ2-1	ASSDSFGSYNEQF
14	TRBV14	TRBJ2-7	ASSQFFWIAGGEQY
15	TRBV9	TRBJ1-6	ASSVGGGLALDSPLH
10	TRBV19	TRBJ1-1	ASQQGYTEAF
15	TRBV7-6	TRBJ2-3	ASSFASGGRDTDTQY
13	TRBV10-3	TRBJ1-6	AISESGTSNSPLH
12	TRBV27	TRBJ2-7	ASSLLGPYYEQY